These T cell receptor beta chains were read from a single sample in a study of blood T cell repertoires in COVID-19. The data were produced by immunoSEQ multiplex PCR, yet TCRdb's version contains in-frame clones alone and is incomplete. Of about 220,000 clones detected, over 60% appear once; the ten largest clones hold roughly 7%. Sequencing was carried out using peripheral blood. These receptors were taken from a woman between 70 and 85 years old with acute or convalescent COVID-19. Each CDR3 is given with its conserved first and last residue. A D gene is named only where the DNA matches it firmly. Some rows mark clone size as missing; the rest say once, few, many or name a class of expanded clone.

TRBV10-3,TRBJ2-1,once,TRBD1,CAIDPGTDYMSSYNEQFF,TGTGCCATCGACCCCGGGACAGATTACATGAGCTCCTACAATGAGCAGTTCTTC
TRBV5-1,TRBJ2-3,.,.,CASTSEATDTQYF,TGCGCCAGCACGAGCGAGGCCACAGATACGCAGTATTTT
TRBV9,TRBJ2-3,few,.,CASSGGVITDTQYF,TGTGCCAGCAGCGGTGGAGTTATCACAGATACGCAGTATTTT
TRBV14,TRBJ2-5,.,TRBD1,CASSRTGWETQYF,TGTGCCAGCAGCCGGACAGGGTGGGAGACCCAGTACTTC
TRBV29-1,TRBJ2-5,.,.,CSVDSLPGETQETQYF,TGCAGCGTTGACAGTCTACCCGGGGAAACCCAAGAGACCCAGTACTTC
TRBV27,TRBJ1-6,few,TRBD1,CASRPGQGRSPLHF,TGTGCCAGCAGACCAGGACAGGGGAGGTCACCCCTCCACTTT
TRBV23-1,TRBJ2-1,.,.,CASGTYRGGFREQFF,TGCGCCAGCGGGACTTACAGGGGGGGTTTCAGGGAGCAGTTCTTC
TRBV7-2,TRBJ2-5,.,.,CASSLAVSGGSGTQYF,TGTGCCAGCAGCTTAGCTGTATCTGGGGGCTCAGGGACCCAGTACTTC
TRBV7-9,TRBJ2-1,.,TRBD1,CASSLDRASYNEQFF,TGTGCCAGCAGCCTTGACAGGGCAAGTTACAATGAGCAGTTCTTC
TRBV7-9,TRBJ1-2,.,.,CASIPKGYRNGYTF,TGTGCCAGCATCCCAAAGGGGTACAGGAATGGCTACACCTTC
TRBV6-2/TRBV6-3,TRBJ2-2,.,.,CASSYPGGSNTGELFF,TGTGCCAGCAGTTACCCGGGGGGCTCGAACACCGGGGAGCTGTTTTTT
TRBV15,TRBJ2-5,once,.,CATSRDGVPRETQYF,TGTGCCACCAGCAGAGACGGGGTTCCCAGAGAGACCCAGTACTTC
TRBV2,TRBJ1-1,.,.,CASSEEGRGNTEAFF,TGTGCCAGCAGTGAAGAAGGCAGGGGGAACACTGAAGCTTTCTTT
TRBV5-1,TRBJ1-2,.,.,CASSLVGGYGYTF,TGCGCCAGCAGCTTGGTCGGAGGCTATGGCTACACCTTC
TRBV7-2,TRBJ2-2,.,.,CASSSDSRSGELFF,TGTGCCAGCAGCTCGGACAGCCGCAGCGGGGAGCTGTTTTTT
TRBV7-2,TRBJ1-2,.,.,CASSLGGGVYGYTF,TGTGCCAGCAGCTTAGGTGGGGGGGTCTATGGCTACACCTTC
TRBV2,TRBJ2-7,.,.,CASSLLAWSEQYF,TGTGCCAGTAGCCTACTAGCCTGGTCCGAGCAGTACTTC
TRBV27,TRBJ1-5,.,.,CASSPDSYSNQPQHF,TGTGCCAGCAGCCCCGACAGTTATAGCAATCAGCCCCAGCATTTT
TRBV11-3,TRBJ2-1,once,TRBD2,CASSRAGGPYEQFF,TGTGCCAGCAGCAGAGCGGGGGGGCCTTATGAGCAGTTCTTC
TRBV7-9,TRBJ2-1,once,TRBD2,CASSPPGLAGGNNEQFF,TGTGCCAGCAGCCCACCGGGACTAGCGGGGGGGAACAATGAGCAGTTCTTC
TRBV7-8,TRBJ2-2,.,.,CASSWTGNAGELFF,TGTGCCAGCAGCTGGACGGGAAACGCCGGGGAGCTGTTTTTT
TRBV5-6,TRBJ2-5,.,TRBD1,CASSRTGQETQYF,TGTGCCAGCAGCCGGACAGGGCAAGAGACCCAGTACTTC
TRBV2,TRBJ2-2,.,TRBD1,CASRPAPTGEEAGELFF,TGTGCCAGCAGGCCGGCCCCGACAGGGGAGGAGGCCGGGGAGCTGTTTTTT
TRBV29-1,TRBJ2-3,.,TRBD2,CSAQRLSGLAGTDTQYF,TGCAGCGCCCAAAGATTAAGCGGACTAGCGGGCACAGATACGCAGTATTTT
TRBV5-4,TRBJ1-1,.,.,CASNIQGNTEAFF,TGTGCCAGCAATATACAGGGGAACACTGAAGCTTTCTTT
TRBV18,TRBJ1-1,.,.,CASSPPSRGNTEAFF,TGTGCCAGCTCACCACCTTCCCGGGGAAACACTGAAGCTTTCTTT
TRBV10-1,TRBJ2-2,once,TRBD2,CASSGPLAGVNTGELFF,TGCGCCAGCAGTGGACCTCTAGCGGGGGTTAACACCGGGGAGCTGTTTTTT
TRBV5-1,TRBJ1-2,.,TRBD1,CASSLAATGIIDYGYTF,TGCGCCAGCAGCTTGGCCGCGACAGGGATAATAGACTATGGCTACACCTTC
TRBV5-4,TRBJ1-6,once,.,CASGDSPLHF,TGTGCCAGCGGAGATTCACCCCTCCACTTT
TRBV9,TRBJ1-2,.,.,CASSVGSTGKYGYTF,TGTGCCAGCAGCGTAGGGAGTACAGGGAAGTATGGCTACACCTTC
TRBV12-3/TRBV12-4,TRBJ2-2,once,.,CASRPQGAGELFF,TGTGCCAGCAGGCCACAGGGCGCCGGGGAGCTGTTTTTT
TRBV3-1/TRBV3-2,TRBJ2-2,once,.,CASSHSTGELFF,TGTGCCAGCAGCCACAGTACCGGGGAGCTGTTTTTT